These T cell receptor beta chains were read from a single sample in a study of blood T cell repertoires in COVID-19. Sequencing was performed with immunoSEQ multiplex PCR; in TCRdb, only in-frame clones are kept and a portion is missing. This sample has under 85,000 clones, with around four fifths found just once. What was sequenced was peripheral blood. Every receptor here comes from a human donor in a cohort sampled during active COVID-19. Both conserved end residues are part of each CDR3. A D gene is named only where the DNA matches it firmly. Expanded clones get a size class; other rows say once, few or many, or leave the size out.

j_gene: TRBJ1-1
len: 15
d_gene: TRBD1
abundance: -
v_gene: TRBV6-5
CDR3aa: CASLPMTGWNTEAFF
CDR3nt: TGTGCCAGCCTCCCCATGACAGGGTGGAACACTGAAGCTTTCTTT

j_gene: TRBJ1-5
len: 14
d_gene: TRBD1
abundance: -
v_gene: TRBV5-8
CDR3aa: CASREGQGDQPQHF
CDR3nt: TGTGCCAGCAGGGAAGGACAGGGGGACCAGCCCCAGCATTTT

j_gene: TRBJ2-1
len: 18
d_gene: TRBD1
abundance: -
v_gene: TRBV7-2
CDR3aa: CASSSGTGTGVSYNEQFF
CDR3nt: TGTGCCAGCAGCTCAGGAACCGGGACAGGGGTCTCCTACAATGAGCAGTTCTTC

j_gene: TRBJ2-5
len: 14
d_gene: TRBD1
abundance: -
v_gene: TRBV19
CDR3aa: CASVTRDRQETQYF
CDR3nt: TGTGCCAGCGTTACAAGGGACAGACAAGAGACCCAGTACTTC

j_gene: TRBJ1-2
len: 15
d_gene: TRBD1
abundance: few
v_gene: TRBV9
CDR3aa: CASSSGQGVEYGYTF
CDR3nt: TGTGCCAGCAGCTCAGGACAGGGGGTTGAGTATGGCTACACCTTC

j_gene: TRBJ2-7
len: 18
d_gene: TRBD2
abundance: -
v_gene: TRBV5-1
CDR3aa: CASSLGGLGTRISYEQYF
CDR3nt: TGCGCCAGCAGCTTGGGAGGGCTAGGGACTAGAATATCCTACGAGCAGTACTTC

j_gene: TRBJ1-6
len: 14
d_gene: -
abundance: -
v_gene: TRBV10-3
CDR3aa: CAISVGGENSPLHF
CDR3nt: TGTGCCATCAGTGTTGGGGGGGAAAATTCACCCCTCCACTTT

j_gene: TRBJ1-4
len: 15
d_gene: -
abundance: -
v_gene: TRBV27
CDR3aa: CASSLSRVTNEKLFF
CDR3nt: TGTGCCAGCAGTTTATCCCGGGTCACTAATGAAAAACTGTTTTTT

j_gene: TRBJ1-1
len: 13
d_gene: -
abundance: -
v_gene: TRBV5-4
CDR3aa: CASSVTVNTEAFF
CDR3nt: TGTGCCAGCAGCGTGACAGTTAACACTGAAGCTTTCTTT

j_gene: TRBJ2-7
len: 14
d_gene: TRBD1
abundance: -
v_gene: TRBV28
CDR3aa: CASFGTAGSYEQYF
CDR3nt: TGTGCCAGCTTCGGGACAGCCGGTTCCTACGAGCAGTACTTC

j_gene: TRBJ2-7
len: 12
d_gene: -
abundance: -
v_gene: TRBV27
CDR3aa: CASSFNGFSQYF
CDR3nt: TGTGCCAGCAGTTTTAATGGCTTCTCTCAGTACTTC

j_gene: TRBJ1-1
len: 13
d_gene: TRBD1
abundance: few
v_gene: TRBV7-6
CDR3aa: CASSTGQGAEAFF
CDR3nt: TGTGCCAGCAGCACGGGACAGGGGGCTGAAGCTTTCTTT

j_gene: TRBJ1-6
len: 18
d_gene: TRBD1
abundance: -
v_gene: TRBV10-1
CDR3aa: CASSDRDRAKKRNSPLHF
CDR3nt: TGCGCCAGCAGTGATCGAGACAGGGCCAAAAAACGGAATTCACCCCTCCACTTT

j_gene: TRBJ1-4
len: 15
d_gene: -
abundance: -
v_gene: TRBV6-5
CDR3aa: CASSFRGRKNEKLFF
CDR3nt: TGTGCCAGCAGTTTCAGGGGTAGGAAGAATGAAAAACTGTTTTTT

j_gene: TRBJ2-2
len: 11
d_gene: -
abundance: -
v_gene: TRBV20-1
CDR3aa: CSAYATGELFF
CDR3nt: TGCAGTGCTTACGCGACCGGGGAGCTGTTTTTT

j_gene: TRBJ1-1
len: 15
d_gene: -
abundance: -
v_gene: TRBV10-3
CDR3aa: CAISDIGRGTEPAFF
CDR3nt: TGTGCCATCAGTGATATCGGCAGGGGTACTGAACCTGCTTTCTTT

j_gene: TRBJ1-1
len: 13
d_gene: -
abundance: few
v_gene: TRBV6-1
CDR3aa: CASSEYRDTEAFF
CDR3nt: TGTGCCAGCAGTGAATACAGGGACACTGAAGCTTTCTTT

j_gene: TRBJ2-6
len: 16
d_gene: -
abundance: few
v_gene: TRBV5-1
CDR3aa: CASTPLQVSGANVLTF
CDR3nt: TGCGCCAGCACCCCCCTCCAGGTCTCTGGGGCCAACGTCCTGACTTTC

j_gene: TRBJ2-7
len: 13
d_gene: -
abundance: -
v_gene: TRBV6-6
CDR3aa: CASSYSTSYEQYF
CDR3nt: TGTGCCAGCAGTTACTCGACTTCTTACGAGCAGTACTTC

j_gene: TRBJ1-2
len: 14
d_gene: TRBD1
abundance: -
v_gene: TRBV28
CDR3aa: CASSYPGQQYGYTF
CDR3nt: TGTGCCAGCAGTTATCCGGGACAGCAGTATGGCTACACCTTC

j_gene: TRBJ1-6
len: 15
d_gene: -
abundance: -
v_gene: TRBV5-5
CDR3aa: CASSVGVAYNSPLHF
CDR3nt: TGTGCCAGCAGCGTCGGGGTGGCCTATAATTCACCCCTCCACTTT

j_gene: TRBJ1-5
len: 15
d_gene: TRBD1
abundance: few
v_gene: TRBV5-5
CDR3aa: CASSLGAGGLEPQHF
CDR3nt: TGTGCCAGCAGCTTGGGCGCAGGGGGCTTGGAGCCCCAGCATTTT

j_gene: TRBJ1-2
len: 15
d_gene: -
abundance: -
v_gene: TRBV6-1
CDR3aa: CASSELTGYGRGYTF
CDR3nt: TGTGCCAGCAGTGAACTTACAGGGTATGGGCGTGGCTACACCTTC

j_gene: TRBJ1-5
len: 13
d_gene: -
abundance: -
v_gene: TRBV6-6
CDR3aa: CASSLDSNQPQHF
CDR3nt: TGTGCCAGCAGTCTGGACTCTAATCAGCCCCAGCATTTT

j_gene: TRBJ1-5
len: 15
d_gene: TRBD1
abundance: once
v_gene: TRBV19
CDR3aa: CASSARTGDIQPQHF
CDR3nt: TGTGCCAGTAGTGCGCGGACAGGGGATATTCAGCCCCAGCATTTT

j_gene: TRBJ1-1
len: 13
d_gene: -
abundance: -
v_gene: TRBV27
CDR3aa: CASSFYVGTEAFF
CDR3nt: TGTGCCAGCAGTTTCTATGTCGGGACTGAAGCTTTCTTT

j_gene: TRBJ2-7
len: 12
d_gene: -
abundance: -
v_gene: TRBV5-5
CDR3aa: CASSLEPIGQYF
CDR3nt: TGTGCCAGCAGCTTGGAACCTATCGGGCAGTACTTC

j_gene: TRBJ1-2
len: 14
d_gene: TRBD1
abundance: -
v_gene: TRBV28
CDR3aa: CASSPGGLGYGYTF
CDR3nt: TGTGCCAGCAGCCCAGGGGGCCTCGGCTATGGCTACACCTTC

j_gene: TRBJ1-6
len: 14
d_gene: -
abundance: once
v_gene: TRBV10-3
CDR3aa: CAISEQGRNSPLHF
CDR3nt: TGTGCCATCAGTGAGCAGGGGCGAAATTCACCCCTCCACTTT